A selection of T cell receptor beta chains follows, all from one sample in a study of blood T cell repertoires in COVID-19. TCRdb keeps only in-frame clones here, not all; method: immunoSEQ multiplex PCR. The profile covers about 320,000 clones, with 80% to 90% appearing a single time and under 6.5% taken by the ten largest. The sequenced sample consisted of peripheral blood. These TCRs come from a man younger than 35 who had recovered from COVID-19. Each CDR3 is given with its conserved first and last residue. Fields, in order: D gene, clone size, V gene, J gene, CDR3 DNA, CDR3 protein. The D gene is left open where the match is weak. Only some rows state a clone size, as once, few, many or a class for expanded clones.

NA	NA	TRBV7-2	TRBJ2-5	TGTGCCAGCAGCTTAGGTTCGACAGTTCAAGAGACCCAGTACTTC	CASSLGSTVQETQYF
NA	NA	TRBV13	TRBJ1-4	TGTGCCAGCAGCCTTAGACAGGTTAATGAAAAACTGTTTTTT	CASSLRQVNEKLFF
NA	NA	TRBV11-2	TRBJ2-1	TGTGCCAGCAGCTATAATCACAATGAGCAGTTCTTC	CASSYNHNEQFF
TRBD2	NA	TRBV5-1	TRBJ2-3	TGCGCCAGCAGCCGTCGAACTAGCGGGGCAGATACGCAGTATTTT	CASSRRTSGADTQYF
NA	NA	TRBV21-1	TRBJ2-7	TGTGCCAGCAGCAAAGCCTGGACAGGTAACTCCTACGAGCAGTACTTC	CASSKAWTGNSYEQYF
NA	few	TRBV7-3	TRBJ2-2	TGTGCCAGCAGCCTCGGGAGTACCGGGGAGCTGTTTTTT	CASSLGSTGELFF
TRBD1	once	TRBV5-1	TRBJ1-4	TGCGCCAGCAGCTACGGACAGGGTTTTAATGAAAAACTGTTTTTT	CASSYGQGFNEKLFF
TRBD1	NA	TRBV29-1	TRBJ2-7	TGCAGCGCTTTGACTGAACGACAGGGGGGGGAGCAGTACTTC	CSALTERQGGEQYF
TRBD1	NA	TRBV9	TRBJ2-7	TGTGCCAGCAGCGTAGGGGGGGACAGGGCCTCCTACGAGCAGTACTTC	CASSVGGDRASYEQYF
TRBD1	NA	TRBV6-1	TRBJ1-5	TGTGCCAGCAGTGAAAATGGACAGGGGGCGGGGAGCAATCAGCCCCAGCATTTT	CASSENGQGAGSNQPQHF
NA	NA	TRBV7-9	TRBJ2-2	TGTGCCAGCACCTCGAGGGCGAACACCGGGGAGCTGTTTTTT	CASTSRANTGELFF
TRBD1	NA	TRBV6-5	TRBJ2-5	TGTGCCAGCAGTTATTCGACAGGGGTGGGAGAGACCCAGTACTTC	CASSYSTGVGETQYF
TRBD1	NA	TRBV14	TRBJ2-1	TGTGCCAGCAGCCGCGACAGGGTAGACAATGAGCAGTTCTTC	CASSRDRVDNEQFF
NA	NA	TRBV7-9	TRBJ1-1	TGTGCCAGCAGCTTAGGGGGCAAGGCTAACACTGAAGCTTTCTTT	CASSLGGKANTEAFF
TRBD1	NA	TRBV9	TRBJ1-2	TGTGCCAGCAGCGTAGGGGCCGGGACAGCTGATGGCTACACCTTC	CASSVGAGTADGYTF
NA	NA	TRBV6-5	TRBJ1-2	TGTGCCACCGGACAGAAAGCTAACTATGGCTACACCTTC	CATGQKANYGYTF
NA	NA	TRBV10-3	TRBJ2-2	TGTGCCATCAGTGAGTCGACTCGGGTGACCCCGAACACCGGGGAGCTGTTTTTT	CAISESTRVTPNTGELFF
TRBD1	NA	TRBV5-4	TRBJ2-7	TGTGCCAGCAGCCGGGACAGGGGAATGGACTCCTACGAGCAGTACTTC	CASSRDRGMDSYEQYF
NA	NA	TRBV5-8	TRBJ1-1	TGTGCCAGCAGGACCGGGACACGGAACTGGGGCACTGAAGCTTTCTTT	CASRTGTRNWGTEAFF
NA	NA	TRBV21-1	TRBJ2-7	TGTGCCAGCAGCATCCGAAGACAGGGGGCACCCTACGAGCAGTACTTC	CASSIRRQGAPYEQYF
NA	NA	TRBV7-9	TRBJ1-6	TGTGCCAGCAGCTTGGAGTCAGTCCAAAATTCACCCCTCCACTTT	CASSLESVQNSPLHF
TRBD1	NA	TRBV3-1/TRBV3-2	TRBJ1-1	TGTGCCAGCAGCTCCCGGGACAGGGACACTGAAGCTTTCTTT	CASSSRDRDTEAFF
TRBD1	NA	TRBV19	TRBJ2-2	TGTGCCAGTACCTGGACAGGGACCGCGGACACCGGGGAGCTGTTTTTT	CASTWTGTADTGELFF
TRBD1	NA	TRBV7-2	TRBJ1-2	TGTGCCAGCAGCTTAGAGCGACAGGGGGCTAGAGGCTACACCTTC	CASSLERQGARGYTF
TRBD2	NA	TRBV27	TRBJ2-7	TGTGCCAGCAGTCCCGGGACTAGCGGGAGGGAGGGGGAGCAGTACTTC	CASSPGTSGREGEQYF
NA	NA	TRBV27	TRBJ2-3	TGTGCCAGCAGTTTAAGTACCCGAGGCGCAGATACGCAGTATTTT	CASSLSTRGADTQYF
NA	NA	TRBV15	TRBJ1-1	TGTGCCACCAGCAGAGATGCGCTGAACACTGAAGCTTTCTTT	CATSRDALNTEAFF